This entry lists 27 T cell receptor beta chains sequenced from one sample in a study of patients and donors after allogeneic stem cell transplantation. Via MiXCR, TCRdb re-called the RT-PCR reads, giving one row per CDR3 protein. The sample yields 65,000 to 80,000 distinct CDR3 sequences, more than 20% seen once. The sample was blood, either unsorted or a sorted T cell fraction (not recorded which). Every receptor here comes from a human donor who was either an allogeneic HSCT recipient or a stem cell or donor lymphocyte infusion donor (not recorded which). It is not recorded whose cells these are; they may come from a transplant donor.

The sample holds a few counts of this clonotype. The CDR3 spells CAISTGDTEAFF. Here the CDR3 DNA reads TGTGCCATCAGTACAGGGGACACTGAAGCTTTCTTT. The chain is built from TRBV10-3 and TRBJ1-1, with TRBD1 matching 7 bases. Unmatched junction bases numbered 0, after V lost 5 bases and J lost 3 bases. The CDR3 consists of 12 residues. Germline CDR1 and CDR2: ENHRY and SYGVKD.

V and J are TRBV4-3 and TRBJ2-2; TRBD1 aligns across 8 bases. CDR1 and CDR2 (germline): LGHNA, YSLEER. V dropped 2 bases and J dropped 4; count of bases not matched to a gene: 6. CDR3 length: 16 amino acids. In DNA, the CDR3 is TGCGCCAGCAGCCAAACGGACAGGGTGGGCACCGGGGAGCTGTTTTTT. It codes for CASSQTDRVGTGELFF.

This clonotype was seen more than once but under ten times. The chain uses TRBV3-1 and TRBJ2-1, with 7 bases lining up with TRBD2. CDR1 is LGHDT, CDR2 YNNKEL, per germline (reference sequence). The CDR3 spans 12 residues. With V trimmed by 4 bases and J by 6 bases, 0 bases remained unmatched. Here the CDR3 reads CASSREGNEQFF. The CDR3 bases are TGTGCCAGCAGCCGGGAGGGCAATGAGCAGTTCTTC.

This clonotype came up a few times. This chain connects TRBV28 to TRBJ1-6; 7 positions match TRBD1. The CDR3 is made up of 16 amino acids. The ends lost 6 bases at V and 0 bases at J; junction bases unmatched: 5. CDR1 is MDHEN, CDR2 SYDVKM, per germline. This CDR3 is CASRGQLSSYNSPLHF. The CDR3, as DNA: TGTGCCAGCAGGGGACAGTTAAGCTCCTATAATTCACCCCTCCACTTT.

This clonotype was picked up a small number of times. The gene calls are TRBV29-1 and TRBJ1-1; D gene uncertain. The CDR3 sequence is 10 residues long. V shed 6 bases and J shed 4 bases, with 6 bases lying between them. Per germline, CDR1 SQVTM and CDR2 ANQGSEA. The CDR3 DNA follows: TGCAGCGTGGTGGGCACTGAAGCTTTCTTT. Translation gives CSVVGTEAFF.

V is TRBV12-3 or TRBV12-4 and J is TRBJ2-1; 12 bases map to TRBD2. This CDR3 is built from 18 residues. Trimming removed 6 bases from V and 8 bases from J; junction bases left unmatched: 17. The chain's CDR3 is CASRGSSGRAGEWDEQFF. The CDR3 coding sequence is TGTGCCAGCAGGGGGTCTAGCGGGAGGGCCGGGGAGTGGGATGAGCAGTTCTTC.

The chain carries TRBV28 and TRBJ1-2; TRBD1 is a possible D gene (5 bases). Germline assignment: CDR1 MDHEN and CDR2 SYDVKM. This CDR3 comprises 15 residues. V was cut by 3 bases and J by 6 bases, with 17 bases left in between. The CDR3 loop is CASSLVGRREHGYTF. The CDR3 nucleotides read TGTGCCAGCAGTTTGGTGGGGCGAAGGGAGCATGGCTACACCTTC.

CDR3 region: CSARGVPESAAQYF. Written as DNA, the CDR3 is TGCAGTGCTAGAGGAGTACCGGAGTCGGCGGCGCAGTATTTT. This rearrangement joins TRBV20-1 to TRBJ2-3; D is unresolved. The CDR3 length is 14 residues. Germline V gene sequence: CDR1 DFQATT, CDR2 SNEGSKA (reference sequence). V lost 1 base, J lost 10 bases, and 18 bases lay in between.

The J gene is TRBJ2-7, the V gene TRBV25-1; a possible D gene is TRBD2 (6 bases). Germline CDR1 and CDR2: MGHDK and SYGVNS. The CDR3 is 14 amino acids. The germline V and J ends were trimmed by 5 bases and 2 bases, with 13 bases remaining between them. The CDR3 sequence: CASSTWDFAYEQYF. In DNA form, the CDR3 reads TGTGCCAGCAGTACTTGGGACTTCGCCTACGAGCAGTACTTC.

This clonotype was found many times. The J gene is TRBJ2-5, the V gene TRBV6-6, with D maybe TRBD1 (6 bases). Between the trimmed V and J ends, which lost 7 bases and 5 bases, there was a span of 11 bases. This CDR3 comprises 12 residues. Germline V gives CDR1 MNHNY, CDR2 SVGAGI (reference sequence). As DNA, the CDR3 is TGTGCCAGCACAGGGGATCTGGAGACCCAGTACTTC. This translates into CASTGDLETQYF.

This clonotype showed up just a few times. Here the CDR3 DNA reads TGTGCCAGTAGTATCCTCAGAGACAGCTCTGGAAACACCATATATTTT. This gives the protein CASSILRDSSGNTIYF. The V call is TRBV19, the J call TRBJ1-3, with D possibly being TRBD1 (5 bases). Trimming stripped 3 bases from V and 0 bases from J, with 12 bases between. This CDR3 contains 16 residues. The V gene's germline CDR1 is LNHDA and CDR2 SQIVND (reference sequence).

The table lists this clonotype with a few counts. CDR3 amino acids: CASSWAGPYEQYF. CDR3 in DNA: TGTGCCAGCAGCTGGGCAGGTCCCTACGAGCAGTACTTC. V usage is TRBV7-9 and J usage is TRBJ2-7; no firm D call. CDR1 and CDR2 from the germline V gene are SEHNR and FQNEAQ (reference sequence). This CDR3 contains 13 residues. The V end was cut by 4 bases, the J end by 2 bases, with 9 bases between.

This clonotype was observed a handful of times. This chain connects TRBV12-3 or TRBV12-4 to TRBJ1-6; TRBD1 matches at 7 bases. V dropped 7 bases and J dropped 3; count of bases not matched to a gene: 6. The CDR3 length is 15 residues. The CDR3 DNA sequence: TGTGCCAGCACCCCGGGACAGATCTATAATTCACCCCTCCACTTT. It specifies CASTPGQIYNSPLHF.

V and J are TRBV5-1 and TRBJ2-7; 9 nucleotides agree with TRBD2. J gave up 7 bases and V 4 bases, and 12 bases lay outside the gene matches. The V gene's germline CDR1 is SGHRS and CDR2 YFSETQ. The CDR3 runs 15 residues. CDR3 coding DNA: TGCGCCAGCAGCCACGGGGTAGCGGGGGAGAGGGAGCAGTACTTC. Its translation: CASSHGVAGEREQYF.

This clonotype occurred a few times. The CDR3 region is CASSYPLGRQETQYF. DNA of the CDR3: TGTGCCAGCAGCTACCCCCTAGGGAGGCAAGAGACCCAGTACTTC. This chain links TRBV7-2 with TRBJ2-5; D might be TRBD2 (6 bases). V was cut by 4 bases and J by 2 bases, with 14 bases left in between. Germline V gene lookup returns CDR1 SGHTA and CDR2 FQGNSA. The CDR3 loop spans 15 amino acids.

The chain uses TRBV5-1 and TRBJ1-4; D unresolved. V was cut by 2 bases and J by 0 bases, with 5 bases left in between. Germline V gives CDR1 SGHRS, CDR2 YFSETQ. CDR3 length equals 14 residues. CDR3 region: CASSFYATNEKLFF. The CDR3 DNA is TGCGCCAGCAGCTTTTATGCAACTAATGAAAAACTGTTTTTT.

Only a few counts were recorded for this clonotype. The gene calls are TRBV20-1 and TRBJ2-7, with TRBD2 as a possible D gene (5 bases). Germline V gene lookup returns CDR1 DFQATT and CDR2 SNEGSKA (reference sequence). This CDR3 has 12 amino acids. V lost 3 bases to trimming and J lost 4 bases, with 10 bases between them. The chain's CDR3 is CSASLGGYEQYF. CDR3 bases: TGCAGTGCTAGTTTAGGCGGGTACGAGCAGTACTTC.

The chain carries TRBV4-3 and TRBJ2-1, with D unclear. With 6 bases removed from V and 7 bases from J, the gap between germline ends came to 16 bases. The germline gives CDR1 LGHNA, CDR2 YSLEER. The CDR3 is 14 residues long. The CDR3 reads CASSFGFGENEQFF. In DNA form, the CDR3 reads TGCGCCAGCAGTTTTGGGTTCGGCGAGAATGAGCAGTTCTTC.

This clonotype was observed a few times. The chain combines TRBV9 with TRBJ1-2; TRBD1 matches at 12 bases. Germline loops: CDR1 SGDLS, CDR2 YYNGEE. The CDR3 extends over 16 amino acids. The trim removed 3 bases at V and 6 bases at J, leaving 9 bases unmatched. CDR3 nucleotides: TGTGCCAGCAGCGATTGGGACAGGGGGCTAGAGGATGGCTACACCTTC. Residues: CASSDWDRGLEDGYTF.

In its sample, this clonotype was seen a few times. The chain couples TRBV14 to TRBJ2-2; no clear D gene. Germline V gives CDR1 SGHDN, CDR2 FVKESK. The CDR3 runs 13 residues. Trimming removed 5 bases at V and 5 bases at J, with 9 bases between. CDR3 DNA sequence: TGTGCCAGCAGCAGGCAGAGTACCGGGGAGCTGTTTTTT. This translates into CASSRQSTGELFF.

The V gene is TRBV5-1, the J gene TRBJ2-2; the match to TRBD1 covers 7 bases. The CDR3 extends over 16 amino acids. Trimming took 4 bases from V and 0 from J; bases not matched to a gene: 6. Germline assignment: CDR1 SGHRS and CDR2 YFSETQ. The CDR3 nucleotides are TGCGCCAGCAGCAGACAGGGACAGCCGAACACCGGGGAGCTGTTTTTT. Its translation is CASSRQGQPNTGELFF.

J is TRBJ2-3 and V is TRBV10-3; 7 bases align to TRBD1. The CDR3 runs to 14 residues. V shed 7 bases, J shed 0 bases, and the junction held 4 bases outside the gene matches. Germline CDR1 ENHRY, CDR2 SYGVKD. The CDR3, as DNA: TGTGCCATCACCCAACAGGGGAGCACAGATACGCAGTATTTT. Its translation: CAITQQGSTDTQYF.

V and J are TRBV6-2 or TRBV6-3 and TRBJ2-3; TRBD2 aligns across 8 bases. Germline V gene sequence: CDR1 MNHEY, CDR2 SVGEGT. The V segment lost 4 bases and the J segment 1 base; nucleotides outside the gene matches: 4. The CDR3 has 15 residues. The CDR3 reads CASSFGLAGTDTQYF. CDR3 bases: TGTGCCAGCAGTTTCGGACTAGCAGGCACAGATACGCAGTATTTT.

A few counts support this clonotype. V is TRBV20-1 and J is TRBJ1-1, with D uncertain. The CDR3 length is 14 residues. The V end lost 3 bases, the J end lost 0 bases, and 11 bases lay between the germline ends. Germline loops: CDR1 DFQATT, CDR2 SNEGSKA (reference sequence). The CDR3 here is CSARYDLMNTEAFF. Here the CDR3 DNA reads TGCAGTGCTAGGTATGACCTCATGAACACTGAAGCTTTCTTT.

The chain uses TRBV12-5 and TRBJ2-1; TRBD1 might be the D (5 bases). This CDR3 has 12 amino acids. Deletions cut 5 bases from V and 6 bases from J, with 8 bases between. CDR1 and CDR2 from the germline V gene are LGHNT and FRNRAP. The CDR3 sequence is CASGPRVNEQFF. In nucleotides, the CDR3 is TGTGCTAGTGGTCCCAGGGTCAATGAGCAGTTCTTC.

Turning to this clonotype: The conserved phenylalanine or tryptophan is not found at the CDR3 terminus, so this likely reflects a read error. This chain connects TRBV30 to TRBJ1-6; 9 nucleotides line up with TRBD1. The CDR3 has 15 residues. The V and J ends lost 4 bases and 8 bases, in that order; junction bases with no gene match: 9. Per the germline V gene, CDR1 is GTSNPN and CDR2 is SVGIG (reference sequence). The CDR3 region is CAWMRQGVLHSPLHL. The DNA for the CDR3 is TGTGCCTGGATGAGACAGGGGGTGCTCCATTCACCCCTCCACTTG.

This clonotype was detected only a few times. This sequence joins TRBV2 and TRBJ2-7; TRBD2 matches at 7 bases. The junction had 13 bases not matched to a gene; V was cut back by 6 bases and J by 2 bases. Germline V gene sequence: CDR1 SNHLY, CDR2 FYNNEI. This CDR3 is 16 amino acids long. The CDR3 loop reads CASRYGRLADTYEQYF. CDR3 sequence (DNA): TGTGCCAGCAGATACGGCCGACTAGCCGACACCTACGAGCAGTACTTC.